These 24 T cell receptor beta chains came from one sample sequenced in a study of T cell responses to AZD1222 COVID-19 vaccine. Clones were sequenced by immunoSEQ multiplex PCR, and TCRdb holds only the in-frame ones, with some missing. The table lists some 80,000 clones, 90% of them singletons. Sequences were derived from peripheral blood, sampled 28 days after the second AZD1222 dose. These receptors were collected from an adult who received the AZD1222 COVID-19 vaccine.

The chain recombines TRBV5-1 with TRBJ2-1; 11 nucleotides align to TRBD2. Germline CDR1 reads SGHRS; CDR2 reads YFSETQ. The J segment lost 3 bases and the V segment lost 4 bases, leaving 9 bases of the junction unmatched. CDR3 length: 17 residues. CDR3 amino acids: CASSPRRGTSGYNEQFF. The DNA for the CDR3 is TGCGCCAGCAGCCCCCGACGTGGGACTAGCGGCTACAATGAGCAGTTCTTC.

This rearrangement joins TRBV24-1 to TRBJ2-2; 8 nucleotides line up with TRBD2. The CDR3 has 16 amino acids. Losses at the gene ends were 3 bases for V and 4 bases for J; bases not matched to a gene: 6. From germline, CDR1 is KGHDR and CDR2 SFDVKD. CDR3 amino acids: CATSDITSGGTGELFF. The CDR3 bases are TGTGCCACCAGTGATATTACTAGCGGAGGCACCGGGGAGCTGTTTTTT.

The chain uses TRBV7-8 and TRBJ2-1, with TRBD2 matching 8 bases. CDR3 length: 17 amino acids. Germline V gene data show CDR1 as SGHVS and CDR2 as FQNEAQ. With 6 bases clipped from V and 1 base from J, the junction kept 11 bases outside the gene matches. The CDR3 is CASRGRGSGRSYNEQFF. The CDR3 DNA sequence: TGTGCCAGCAGGGGGAGGGGGAGCGGGAGATCCTACAATGAGCAGTTCTTC.

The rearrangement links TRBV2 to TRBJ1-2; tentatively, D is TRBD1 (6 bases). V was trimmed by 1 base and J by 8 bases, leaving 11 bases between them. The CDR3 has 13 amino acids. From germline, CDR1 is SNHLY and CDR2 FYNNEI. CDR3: CASSEDGGQGYTF. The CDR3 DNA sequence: TGTGCCAGCAGTGAAGACGGGGGGCAAGGCTACACCTTC.

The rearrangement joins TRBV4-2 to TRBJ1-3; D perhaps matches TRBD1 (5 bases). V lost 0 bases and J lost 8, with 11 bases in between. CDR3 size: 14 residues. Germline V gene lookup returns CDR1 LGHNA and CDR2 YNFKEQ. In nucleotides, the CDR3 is TGTGCCAGCAGCCAAGAGGGCAGGGCGCACACCATATATTTT. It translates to CASSQEGRAHTIYF.

The CDR3 DNA follows: TGTGCCAGCAGGGACAGGTCGAACCCGTCTGGCAATCAGCCCCAGCATTTT. This sequence encodes CASRDRSNPSGNQPQHF. The chain is built from TRBV2 and TRBJ1-5; the match to TRBD1 covers 7 bases. This CDR3 contains 17 residues. The V and J ends lost 6 bases and 2 bases, in that order; junction bases with no gene match: 13. Germline lookup yields CDR1 SNHLY and CDR2 FYNNEI.

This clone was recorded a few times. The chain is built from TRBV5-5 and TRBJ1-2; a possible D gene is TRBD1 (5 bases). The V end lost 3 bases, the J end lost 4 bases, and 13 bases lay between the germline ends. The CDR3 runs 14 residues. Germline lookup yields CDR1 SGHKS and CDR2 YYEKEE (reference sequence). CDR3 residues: CASSSLLGTYGYTF. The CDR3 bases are TGTGCCAGCAGCTCATTGTTGGGGACCTATGGCTACACCTTC. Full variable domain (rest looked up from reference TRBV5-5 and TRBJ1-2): DAGVTQSPTHLIKTRGQQVTLRCSPISGHKSVSWYQQVLGQGPQFIFQYYEKEERGRGNFPDRFSARQFPNYSSELNVNALLLGDSALYLCASSSLLGTYGYTFGSGTRLTVV.

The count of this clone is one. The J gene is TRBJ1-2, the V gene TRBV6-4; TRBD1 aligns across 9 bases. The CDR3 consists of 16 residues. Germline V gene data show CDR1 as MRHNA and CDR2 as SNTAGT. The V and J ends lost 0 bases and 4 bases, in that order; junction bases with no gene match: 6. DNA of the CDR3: TGTGCCAGCAGTGACTCGTACAGGGGGCGCGTCTATGGCTACACCTTC. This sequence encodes CASSDSYRGRVYGYTF.

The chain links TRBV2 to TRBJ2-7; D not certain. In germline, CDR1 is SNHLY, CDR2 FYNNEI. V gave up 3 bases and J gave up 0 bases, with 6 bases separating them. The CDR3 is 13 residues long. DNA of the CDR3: TGTGCCAGCAGTGACCGGCTCTCCTACGAGCAGTACTTC. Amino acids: CASSDRLSYEQYF.

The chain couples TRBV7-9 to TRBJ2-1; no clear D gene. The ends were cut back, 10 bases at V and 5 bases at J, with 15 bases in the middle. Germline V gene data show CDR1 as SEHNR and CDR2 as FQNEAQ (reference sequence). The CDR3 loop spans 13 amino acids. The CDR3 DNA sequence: TGTGCCACCCCTTCTGCGCGTCACAATGAGCAGTTCTTC. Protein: CATPSARHNEQFF.

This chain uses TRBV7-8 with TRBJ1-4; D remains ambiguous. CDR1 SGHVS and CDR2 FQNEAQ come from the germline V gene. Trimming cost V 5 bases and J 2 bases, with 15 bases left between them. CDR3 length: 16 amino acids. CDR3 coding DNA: TGTGCCAGCAGCCCACCGTTGGGAGCGACTAATGAAAAACTGTTTTTT. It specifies CASSPPLGATNEKLFF. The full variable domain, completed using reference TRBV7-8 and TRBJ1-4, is GAGVSQSPRYKVAKRGQDVALRCDPISGHVSLFWYQQALGQGPEFLTYFQNEAQLDKSGLPSDRFFAERPEGSVSTLKIQRTQQEDSAVYLCASSPPLGATNEKLFFGSGTQLSVL.

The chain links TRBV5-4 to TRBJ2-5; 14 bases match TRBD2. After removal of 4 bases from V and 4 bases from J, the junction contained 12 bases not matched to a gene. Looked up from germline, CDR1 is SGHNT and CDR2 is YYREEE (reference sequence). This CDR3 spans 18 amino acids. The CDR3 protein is CASSLGTSGRLVPETQYF. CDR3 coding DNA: TGTGCCAGCAGCCTAGGGACTAGCGGGAGACTTGTACCAGAGACCCAGTACTTC.

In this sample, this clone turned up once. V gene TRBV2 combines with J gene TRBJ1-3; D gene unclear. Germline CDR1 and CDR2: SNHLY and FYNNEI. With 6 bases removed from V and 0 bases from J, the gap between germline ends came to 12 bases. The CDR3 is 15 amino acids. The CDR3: CASRPDTRSGNTIYF. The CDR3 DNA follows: TGTGCCAGCAGGCCCGACACCCGCTCTGGAAACACCATATATTTT.

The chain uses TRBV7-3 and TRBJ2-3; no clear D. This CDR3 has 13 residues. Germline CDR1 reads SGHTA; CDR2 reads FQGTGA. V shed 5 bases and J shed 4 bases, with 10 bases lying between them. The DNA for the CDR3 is TGTGCCAGCAGCGCCTACTACCCAGATACGCAGTATTTT. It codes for CASSAYYPDTQYF. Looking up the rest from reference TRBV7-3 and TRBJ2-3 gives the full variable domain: GAGVSQTPSNKVTEKGKYVELRCDPISGHTALYWYRQSLGQGPEFLIYFQGTGAADDSGLPNDRFFAVRPEGSVSTLKIQRTERGDSAVYLCASSAYYPDTQYFGPGTRLTVL.

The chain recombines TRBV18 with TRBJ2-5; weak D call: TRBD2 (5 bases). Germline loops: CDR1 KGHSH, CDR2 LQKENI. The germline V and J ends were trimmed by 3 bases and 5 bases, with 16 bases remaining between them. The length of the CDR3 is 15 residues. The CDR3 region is CASSPNLATRETQYF. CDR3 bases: TGTGCCAGCTCACCCAATCTAGCCACAAGGGAGACCCAGTACTTC.

The CDR3 coding sequence is TGTGCCAGCCGGCTGGGGGTCCACTACGAGCAGTACTTC. Its translation is CASRLGVHYEQYF. The chain has TRBV7-8 and TRBJ2-7; D may match TRBD1 or TRBD2 (5 bases each). This CDR3 has 13 amino acids. Germline V gives CDR1 SGHVS, CDR2 FQNEAQ. V was clipped by 8 bases and J by 3 bases, with 14 bases between them.

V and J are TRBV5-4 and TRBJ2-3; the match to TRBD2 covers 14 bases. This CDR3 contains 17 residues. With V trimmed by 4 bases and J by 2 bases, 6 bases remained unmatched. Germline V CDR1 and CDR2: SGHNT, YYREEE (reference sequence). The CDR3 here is CASSPRLAGGNTDTQYF. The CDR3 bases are TGTGCCAGCAGCCCACGACTAGCGGGAGGGAACACAGATACGCAGTATTTT.

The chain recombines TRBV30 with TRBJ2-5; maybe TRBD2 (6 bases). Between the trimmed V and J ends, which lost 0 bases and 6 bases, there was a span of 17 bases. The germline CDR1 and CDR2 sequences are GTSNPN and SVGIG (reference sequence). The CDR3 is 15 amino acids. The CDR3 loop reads CAWSVAGYGSQTQYF. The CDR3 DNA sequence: TGTGCCTGGAGTGTCGCGGGGTACGGAAGTCAGACCCAGTACTTC. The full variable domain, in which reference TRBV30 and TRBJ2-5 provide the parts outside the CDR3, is SQTIHQWPATLVQPVGSPLSLECTVEGTSNPNLYWYRQAAGRGLQLLFYSVGIGQISSEVPQNLSASRPQDRQFILSSKKLLLSDSGFYLCAWSVAGYGSQTQYFGPGTRLLVL.

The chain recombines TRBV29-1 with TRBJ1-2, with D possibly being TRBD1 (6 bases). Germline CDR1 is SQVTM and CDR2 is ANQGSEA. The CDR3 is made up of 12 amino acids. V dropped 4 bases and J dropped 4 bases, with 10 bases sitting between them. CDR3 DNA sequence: TGCAGCGTTGTGGTAGGGGGCTATGGCTACACCTTC. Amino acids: CSVVVGGYGYTF.

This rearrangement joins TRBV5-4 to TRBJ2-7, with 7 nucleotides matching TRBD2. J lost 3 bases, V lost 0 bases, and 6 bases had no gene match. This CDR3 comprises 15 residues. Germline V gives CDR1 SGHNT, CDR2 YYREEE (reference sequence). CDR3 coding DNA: TGTGCCAGCAGCTTGGATCCTAGCGGCTACTACGAGCAGTACTTC. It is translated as CASSLDPSGYYEQYF.

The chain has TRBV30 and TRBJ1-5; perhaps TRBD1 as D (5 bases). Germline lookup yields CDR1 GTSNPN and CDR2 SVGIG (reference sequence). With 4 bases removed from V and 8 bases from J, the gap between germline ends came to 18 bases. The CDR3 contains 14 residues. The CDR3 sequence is CAWTQGHIGEPQHF. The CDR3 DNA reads TGTGCCTGGACCCAAGGACATATCGGGGAGCCCCAGCATTTT.

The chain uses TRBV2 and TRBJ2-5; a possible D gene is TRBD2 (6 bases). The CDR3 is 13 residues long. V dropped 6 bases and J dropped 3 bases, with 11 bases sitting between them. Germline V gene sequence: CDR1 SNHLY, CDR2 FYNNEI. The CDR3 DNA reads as TGTGCCAGCAGAGGGACTGGAAAAGAGACCCAGTACTTC. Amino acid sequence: CASRGTGKETQYF. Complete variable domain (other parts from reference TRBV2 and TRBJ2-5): EPEVTQTPSHQVTQMGQEVILRCVPISNHLYFYWYRQILGQKVEFLVSFYNNEISEKSEIFDDQFSVERPDGSNFTLKIRSTKLEDSAMYFCASRGTGKETQYFGPGTRLLVL.

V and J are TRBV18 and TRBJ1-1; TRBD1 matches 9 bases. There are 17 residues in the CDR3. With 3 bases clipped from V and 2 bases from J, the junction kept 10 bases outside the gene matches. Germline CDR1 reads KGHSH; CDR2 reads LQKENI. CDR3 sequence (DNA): TGTGCCAGCTCACCGCTCTCCCGGGGACAGGGAAACACTGAAGCTTTCTTT. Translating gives CASSPLSRGQGNTEAFF.

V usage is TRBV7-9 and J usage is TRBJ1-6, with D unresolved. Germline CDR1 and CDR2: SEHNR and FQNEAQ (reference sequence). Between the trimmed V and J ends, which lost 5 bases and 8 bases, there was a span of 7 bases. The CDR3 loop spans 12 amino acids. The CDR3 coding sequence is TGTGCCAGCAGCGTAGTGGATTCACCCCTCCACTTT. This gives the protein CASSVVDSPLHF.